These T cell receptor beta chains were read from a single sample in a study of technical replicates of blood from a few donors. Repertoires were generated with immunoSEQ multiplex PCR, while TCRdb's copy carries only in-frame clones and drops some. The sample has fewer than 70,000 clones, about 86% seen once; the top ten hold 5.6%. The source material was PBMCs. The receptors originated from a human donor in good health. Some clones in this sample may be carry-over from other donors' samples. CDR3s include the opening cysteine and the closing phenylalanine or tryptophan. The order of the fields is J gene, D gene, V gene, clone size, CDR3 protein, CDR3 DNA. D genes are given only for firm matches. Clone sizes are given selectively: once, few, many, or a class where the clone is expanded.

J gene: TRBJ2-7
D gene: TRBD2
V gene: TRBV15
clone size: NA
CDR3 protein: CATSSRGGGQQYF
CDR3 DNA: TGTGCCACCAGTAGCCGGGGGGGCGGGCAGCAGTACTTC

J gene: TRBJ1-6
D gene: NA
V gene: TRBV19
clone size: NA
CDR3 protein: CASSAIQGGNSPLHF
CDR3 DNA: TGTGCCAGTAGTGCAATACAGGGTGGGAATTCACCCCTCCACTTT

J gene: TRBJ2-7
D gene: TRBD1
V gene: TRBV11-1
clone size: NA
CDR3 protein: CASSWTGTGYPNEQYF
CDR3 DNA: TGTGCCAGCAGCTGGACCGGGACAGGCTACCCTAACGAGCAGTACTTC

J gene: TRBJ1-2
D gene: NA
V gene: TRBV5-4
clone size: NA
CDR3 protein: CASSLMGGGSPREGYTF
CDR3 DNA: TGTGCCAGCAGCTTGATGGGTGGGGGGTCACCCAGGGAGGGCTACACCTTC

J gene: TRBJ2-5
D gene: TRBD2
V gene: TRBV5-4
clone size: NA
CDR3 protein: CASSWDYQPQGTQYF
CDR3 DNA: TGTGCCAGCAGCTGGGACTATCAGCCCCAGGGGACCCAGTACTTC

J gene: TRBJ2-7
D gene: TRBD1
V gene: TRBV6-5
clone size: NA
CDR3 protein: CASSYDRGGYEQYF
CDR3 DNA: TGTGCCAGCAGTTACGACAGGGGGGGATACGAGCAGTACTTC

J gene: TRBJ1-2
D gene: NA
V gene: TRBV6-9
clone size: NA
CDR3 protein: CASSSKQGRVYGYTF
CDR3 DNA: TGTGCCAGCAGTTCCAAACAGGGTAGGGTCTATGGCTACACCTTC

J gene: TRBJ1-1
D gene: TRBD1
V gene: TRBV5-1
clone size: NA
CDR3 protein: CASSSTGEPNTEAFF
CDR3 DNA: TGCGCCAGCAGCTCTACAGGGGAACCGAACACTGAAGCTTTCTTT

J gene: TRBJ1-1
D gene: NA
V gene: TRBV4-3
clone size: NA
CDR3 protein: CASSPGVRNWGTEAFF
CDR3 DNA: TGCGCCAGCAGCCCCGGGGTGAGGAACTGGGGCACTGAAGCTTTCTTT

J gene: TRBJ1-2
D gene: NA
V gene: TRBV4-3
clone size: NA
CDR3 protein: CASSQGSGNYGYTF
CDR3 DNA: TGCGCCAGCAGCCAAGGGTCCGGGAACTATGGCTACACCTTC

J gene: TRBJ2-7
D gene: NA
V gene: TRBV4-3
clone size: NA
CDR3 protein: CASSPWVNGGEQYF
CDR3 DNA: TGCGCCAGCAGCCCGTGGGTCAATGGCGGCGAGCAGTACTTC

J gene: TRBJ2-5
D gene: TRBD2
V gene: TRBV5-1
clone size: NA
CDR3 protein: CASSGGLAGRTQYF
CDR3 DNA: TGCGCCAGCAGCGGGGGACTAGCGGGGAGGACCCAGTACTTC

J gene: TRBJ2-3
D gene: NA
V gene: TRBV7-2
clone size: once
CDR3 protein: CASSLDGTADTQYF
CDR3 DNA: TGTGCCAGCAGCTTAGACGGGACTGCAGATACGCAGTATTTT

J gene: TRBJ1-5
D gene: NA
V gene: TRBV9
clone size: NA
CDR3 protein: CASSVDGGLNQPQHF
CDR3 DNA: TGTGCCAGCAGCGTAGATGGAGGGTTGAATCAGCCCCAGCATTTT

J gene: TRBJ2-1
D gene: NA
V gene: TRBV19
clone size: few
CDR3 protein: CASKRRGVNEQFF
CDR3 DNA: TGTGCCAGTAAACGCAGGGGTGTTAATGAGCAGTTCTTC

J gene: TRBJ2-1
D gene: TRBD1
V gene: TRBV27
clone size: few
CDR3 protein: CASRPGQGPLNEQFF
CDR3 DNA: TGTGCCAGCAGACCGGGACAGGGGCCTCTCAATGAGCAGTTCTTC

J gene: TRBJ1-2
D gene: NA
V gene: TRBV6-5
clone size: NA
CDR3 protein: CASSYDRRSNGYTF
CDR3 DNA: TGTGCCAGCAGTTACGACAGGAGATCGAATGGCTACACCTTC

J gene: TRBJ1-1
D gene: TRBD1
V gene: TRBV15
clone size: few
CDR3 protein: CATSSLDREAFF
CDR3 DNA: TGTGCCACCAGCAGCCTAGACAGGGAGGCTTTCTTT

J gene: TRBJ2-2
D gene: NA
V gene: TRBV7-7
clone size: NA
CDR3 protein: CASSTRNTGELFF
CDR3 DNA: TGTGCCAGCAGCACTCGGAACACCGGGGAGCTGTTTTTT

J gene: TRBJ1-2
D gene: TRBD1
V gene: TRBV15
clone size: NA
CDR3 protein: CATSRTGDYGYTF
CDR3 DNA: TGTGCCACCAGCAGGACAGGGGACTATGGCTACACCTTC

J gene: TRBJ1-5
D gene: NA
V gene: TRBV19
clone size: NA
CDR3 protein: CASTARVSNQPQHF
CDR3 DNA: TGTGCCAGTACCGCCCGGGTTAGCAATCAGCCCCAGCATTTT

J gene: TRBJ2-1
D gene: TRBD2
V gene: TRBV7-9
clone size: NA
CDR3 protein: CASSLIPSGGPIFLDEQFF
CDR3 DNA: TGTGCCAGCAGCTTAATTCCTAGCGGGGGCCCCATTTTTTTGGATGAGCAGTTCTTC